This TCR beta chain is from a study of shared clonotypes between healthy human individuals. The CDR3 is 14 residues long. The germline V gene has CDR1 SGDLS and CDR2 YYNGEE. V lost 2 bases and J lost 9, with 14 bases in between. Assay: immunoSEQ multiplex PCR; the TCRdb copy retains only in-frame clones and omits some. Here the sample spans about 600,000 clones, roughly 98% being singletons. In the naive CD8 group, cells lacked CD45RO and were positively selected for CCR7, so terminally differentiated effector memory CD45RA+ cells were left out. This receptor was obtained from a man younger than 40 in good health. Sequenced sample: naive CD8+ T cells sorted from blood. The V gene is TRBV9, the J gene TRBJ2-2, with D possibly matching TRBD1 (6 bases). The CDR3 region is CASSVGQTAWELFF. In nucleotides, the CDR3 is TGTGCCAGCAGCGTTGGACAGACCGCCTGGGAGCTGTTTTTT.